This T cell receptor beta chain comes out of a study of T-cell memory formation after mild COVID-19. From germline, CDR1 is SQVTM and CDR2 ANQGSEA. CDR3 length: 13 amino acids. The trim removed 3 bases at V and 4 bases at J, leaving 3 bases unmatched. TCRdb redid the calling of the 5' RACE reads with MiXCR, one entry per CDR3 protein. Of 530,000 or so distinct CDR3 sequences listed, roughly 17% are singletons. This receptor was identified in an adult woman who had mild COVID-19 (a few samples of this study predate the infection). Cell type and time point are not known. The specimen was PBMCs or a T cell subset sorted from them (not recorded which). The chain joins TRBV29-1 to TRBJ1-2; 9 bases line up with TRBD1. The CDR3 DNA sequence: TGCAGCGTTGAGAGGACAGGGGTCTATGGCTACACCTTC. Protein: CSVERTGVYGYTF.